Listed below are T cell receptor beta chains from one sample, sequenced in a study of T cells in Graves' hyperthyroidism and ophthalmopathy. One entry per CDR3 protein results from TCRdb running MiXCR on the multiplex PCR reads. The sample lists about 740,000 distinct CDR3 sequences, around 15% occurring once. Specimen: blood. The receptors were gathered from a woman aged 18-29 years with Graves' hyperthyroidism. The CDR3 runs from the conserved cysteine through the conserved F or W. Fields, in order: clone size, J gene, V gene, D gene, CDR3 protein, CDR3 DNA. The D gene is left open where the match is weak. Only part of the rows carry a size: once, few, many, or a class if the clone is expanded.

clone size: many
J gene: TRBJ2-1
V gene: TRBV7-9
D gene: -
CDR3 protein: CASSLQTFPGTGSDEQFF
CDR3 DNA: TGTGCCAGCAGCTTACAGACGTTTCCGGGCACTGGTTCCGATGAGCAGTTCTTC

clone size: once
J gene: TRBJ1-5
V gene: TRBV19
D gene: TRBD1
CDR3 protein: CASSIPGQGSQPQHF
CDR3 DNA: TGTGCCAGTAGCATCCCGGGACAGGGCAGTCAGCCCCAGCATTTT

clone size: many
J gene: TRBJ2-1
V gene: TRBV7-6
D gene: TRBD2
CDR3 protein: CASSFSSGNYNEQFF
CDR3 DNA: TGTGCCAGCAGCTTCTCTAGCGGGAACTACAATGAGCAGTTCTTC

clone size: -
J gene: TRBJ1-5
V gene: TRBV24-1
D gene: -
CDR3 protein: CATSGGNQPQHF
CDR3 DNA: TGTGCCACCAGTGGAGGGAATCAGCCCCAGCATTTT

clone size: -
J gene: TRBJ1-6
V gene: TRBV30
D gene: -
CDR3 protein: CTWSVGRVHSPLHF
CDR3 DNA: TGTACCTGGAGTGTTGGTCGGGTTCATTCACCCCTCCACTTT

clone size: -
J gene: TRBJ2-3
V gene: TRBV29-1
D gene: -
CDR3 protein: CSAQADNTDTQYF
CDR3 DNA: TGCAGCGCCCAGGCTGATAACACAGATACGCAGTATTTT

clone size: few
J gene: TRBJ1-4
V gene: TRBV7-9
D gene: -
CDR3 protein: CASSPPGSARGEKLFF
CDR3 DNA: TGTGCCAGCAGCCCCCCCGGATCAGCGAGGGGCGAAAAACTGTTTTTT

clone size: many
J gene: TRBJ2-1
V gene: TRBV7-3
D gene: -
CDR3 protein: CASSIPGGRNEQFF
CDR3 DNA: TGTGCCAGCAGCATCCCAGGGGGGCGCAATGAGCAGTTCTTC

clone size: -
J gene: TRBJ2-1
V gene: TRBV2
D gene: -
CDR3 protein: CASSDDRLVNNEQFF
CDR3 DNA: TGTGCCAGCAGTGACGATAGACTAGTAAACAATGAGCAGTTCTTC

clone size: many
J gene: TRBJ2-3
V gene: TRBV11-2
D gene: -
CDR3 protein: CASSVGLSTDTQYF
CDR3 DNA: TGTGCCAGCAGCGTCGGACTCAGCACAGATACGCAGTATTTT

clone size: many
J gene: TRBJ1-1
V gene: TRBV20-1
D gene: -
CDR3 protein: CSARRTVMNTEAFF
CDR3 DNA: TGCAGTGCTAGAAGGACAGTAATGAACACTGAAGCTTTCTTT

clone size: many
J gene: TRBJ2-7
V gene: TRBV5-6
D gene: -
CDR3 protein: CASSLVTEWVGQYF
CDR3 DNA: TGTGCCAGCAGCTTGGTGACGGAATGGGTCGGGCAGTACTTC

clone size: many
J gene: TRBJ2-1
V gene: TRBV6-2/TRBV6-3
D gene: TRBD2
CDR3 protein: CASSTSGLFDEQFF
CDR3 DNA: TGTGCCAGCAGTACCTCGGGACTATTCGATGAGCAGTTCTTC

clone size: few
J gene: TRBJ2-3
V gene: TRBV29-1
D gene: -
CDR3 protein: CSVLRSAVSSTDTQYF
CDR3 DNA: TGCAGCGTCCTCCGATCCGCTGTTTCTAGCACAGATACGCAGTATTTT

clone size: many
J gene: TRBJ2-1
V gene: TRBV5-6
D gene: -
CDR3 protein: CASSLGYGYNEQFF
CDR3 DNA: TGTGCCAGCAGCTTAGGTTACGGTTACAATGAGCAGTTCTTC

clone size: many
J gene: TRBJ1-4
V gene: TRBV28
D gene: -
CDR3 protein: CASSSTGLATNEKLFF
CDR3 DNA: TGTGCCAGCAGTTCGACAGGTCTTGCAACTAATGAAAAACTGTTTTTT

clone size: many
J gene: TRBJ2-5
V gene: TRBV11-2
D gene: -
CDR3 protein: CASSFTPPTQYF
CDR3 DNA: TGTGCCAGCAGCTTCACTCCCCCGACCCAGTACTTC

clone size: few
J gene: TRBJ2-5
V gene: TRBV28
D gene: TRBD1
CDR3 protein: CASSLGTGILQETQYF
CDR3 DNA: TGTGCCAGCAGTTTGGGGACAGGGATCCTCCAAGAGACCCAGTACTTC

clone size: -
J gene: TRBJ2-3
V gene: TRBV7-9
D gene: -
CDR3 protein: CASSGQRGSDTQYF
CDR3 DNA: TGTGCCAGCAGCGGACAACGAGGGTCGGATACGCAGTATTTT

clone size: once
J gene: TRBJ1-4
V gene: TRBV12-3/TRBV12-4
D gene: TRBD1
CDR3 protein: CASSRRRDREQVANEKLFF
CDR3 DNA: TGTGCCAGCAGTCGCCGCCGGGACAGGGAACAGGTGGCTAATGAAAAACTGTTTTTT

clone size: few
J gene: TRBJ1-4
V gene: TRBV30
D gene: -
CDR3 protein: CAWSEQLNEKLFF
CDR3 DNA: TGTGCCTGGAGTGAACAACTGAATGAAAAACTGTTTTTT

clone size: -
J gene: TRBJ2-1
V gene: TRBV24-1
D gene: -
CDR3 protein: CATSDLEAYNEQFF
CDR3 DNA: TGTGCCACCAGTGATTTGGAGGCGTACAATGAGCAGTTCTTC

clone size: many
J gene: TRBJ1-1
V gene: TRBV4-1
D gene: -
CDR3 protein: CANSQVPDRITEAFF
CDR3 DNA: TGCGCCAACAGCCAAGTCCCTGACAGGATCACTGAAGCTTTCTTT

clone size: -
J gene: TRBJ2-3
V gene: TRBV19
D gene: -
CDR3 protein: CASSPLRRDFPRDTQYF
CDR3 DNA: TGTGCCAGTAGCCCCCTCCGGAGGGACTTCCCCAGGGATACGCAGTATTTT

clone size: many
J gene: TRBJ2-1
V gene: TRBV28
D gene: -
CDR3 protein: CASSFWRETKGEQFF
CDR3 DNA: TGTGCCAGCAGTTTCTGGAGGGAGACCAAGGGGGAGCAGTTCTTC

clone size: -
J gene: TRBJ1-3
V gene: TRBV7-9
D gene: TRBD1
CDR3 protein: CASSIRTGERNTIYF
CDR3 DNA: TGTGCCAGCAGCATCCGGACAGGGGAACGTAACACCATATATTTT

clone size: -
J gene: TRBJ2-1
V gene: TRBV6-2/TRBV6-3
D gene: TRBD2
CDR3 protein: CASSQTRVAGVVEQFF
CDR3 DNA: TGTGCCAGCAGTCAAACCCGAGTAGCGGGAGTGGTTGAGCAGTTCTTC

clone size: -
J gene: TRBJ2-5
V gene: TRBV20-1
D gene: TRBD2
CDR3 protein: CSARTSGSGETQYF
CDR3 DNA: TGCAGTGCTCGGACTAGCGGGAGTGGGGAGACCCAGTACTTC

clone size: once
J gene: TRBJ1-6
V gene: TRBV28
D gene: TRBD1
CDR3 protein: CASSPAGQGHSPLHF
CDR3 DNA: TGTGCCAGCAGTCCTGCGGGACAGGGTCATTCACCCCTCCACTTT

clone size: -
J gene: TRBJ2-7
V gene: TRBV7-9
D gene: TRBD1
CDR3 protein: CASSFLMGQGVYEQYF
CDR3 DNA: TGTGCCAGCAGCTTCTTAATGGGACAGGGCGTTTACGAGCAGTACTTC

clone size: many
J gene: TRBJ2-4
V gene: TRBV7-9
D gene: -
CDR3 protein: CASSLVGPGQNIQYF
CDR3 DNA: TGTGCCAGCAGCTTAGTGGGTCCAGGGCAAAACATTCAGTACTTC

clone size: many
J gene: TRBJ2-1
V gene: TRBV12-3/TRBV12-4
D gene: TRBD2
CDR3 protein: CASSGPWASGSGDEQFF
CDR3 DNA: TGTGCCAGCAGTGGGCCCTGGGCTAGCGGGAGTGGCGATGAGCAGTTCTTC

clone size: many
J gene: TRBJ1-5
V gene: TRBV27
D gene: TRBD1
CDR3 protein: CASSSTGDKGNQPQHF
CDR3 DNA: TGTGCCAGCAGTTCAACAGGGGATAAGGGCAATCAGCCCCAGCATTTT

clone size: few
J gene: TRBJ2-7
V gene: TRBV15
D gene: TRBD2
CDR3 protein: CATSRDVTSGSRVYF
CDR3 DNA: TGTGCCACCAGCAGAGATGTAACTAGCGGGAGTCGTGTGTACTTC